This T cell receptor (beta chain) originates from a study of blood T cell repertoires in COVID-19. Germline V gene data show CDR1 as SGHAT and CDR2 as FQNNGV. This CDR3 contains 15 residues. Trimming cost V 2 bases and J 1 base, with 11 bases left between them. The protocol was immunoSEQ multiplex PCR, while the TCRdb copy is restricted to in-frame clones and leaves out a portion. The sample lists 150,000 to 250,000 clones; roughly 92% were seen once. The chain uses TRBV11-2 and TRBJ1-2; maybe TRBD1 (5 bases). The sequencing sample was made of peripheral blood. The TCR originated in a man younger than 45 with COVID-19, enrolled during active disease. The chain's CDR3 is CASSLSGFLNYGYTF. The CDR3 bases are TGTGCCAGCAGCTTATCAGGGTTCCTTAACTATGGCTACACCTTC.